The next 4 T cell receptor beta chains were all read from a single sample in a study of T cells in Graves' hyperthyroidism and ophthalmopathy. TCR beta CDR3 sequences were amplified from RNA transcripts. The HTBI primer set served for first-round RT-PCR of the TCR CDR3. TCRdb independently ran MiXCR on the multiplex PCR reads; one entry per CDR3 protein. The data show 530,000 or so distinct CDR3 sequences, about half seen once. Sequences were obtained from peripheral blood or thyroid tissue (not recorded which). All receptors come from a woman between 18 and 29 years old with Graves' hyperthyroidism.

This clonotype turned up a few times. The rearrangement links TRBV18 to TRBJ1-1; 9 bases are shared with TRBD1. Trimming at V came to 3 bases and at J to 2 bases, leaving 4 bases not matched to a gene. Germline CDR1 and CDR2: KGHSH and LQKENI. This CDR3 contains 15 residues. In DNA, the CDR3 is TGTGCCAGCTCACCCCGACAGGGGGAAAACACTGAAGCTTTCTTT. Its translation is CASSPRQGENTEAFF.

This clonotype appeared many times. The rearrangement joins TRBV24-1 to TRBJ2-2; a possible D gene is TRBD1 (5 bases). V lost 1 base and J lost 4, with 12 bases in between. The length of the CDR3 is 16 residues. CDR1 is KGHDR and CDR2 is SFDVKD in the germline V gene. The CDR3 spells CATSDFTAGSTGELFF. In nucleotides, the CDR3 is TGTGCCACCAGTGATTTCACCGCAGGGTCCACCGGGGAGCTGTTTTTT.

This clonotype was detected ten times or more. The chain combines TRBV29-1 with TRBJ1-2, with 10 bases identical to TRBD1. The CDR3 totals 13 residues. The V gene's germline CDR1 is SQVTM and CDR2 ANQGSEA. The V and J ends lost 6 bases and 3 bases, in that order; junction bases with no gene match: 4. CDR3 residues: CSVEGQGYYGYTF. CDR3 nucleotide sequence: TGCAGCGTGGAGGGACAGGGGTACTATGGCTACACCTTC.

This clonotype appeared a single time. The CDR3: CSVVGGAGGELFF. The CDR3 coding sequence is TGCAGCGTTGTAGGGGGCGCCGGCGGGGAGCTGTTTTTT. The V and J genes are TRBV29-1 and TRBJ2-2; 7 bases fit TRBD1. This CDR3 region has 13 residues. The V gene end was trimmed by 4 bases and the J gene end by 7 bases; junction bases not matched to a gene: 6. Germline V gene lookup returns CDR1 SQVTM and CDR2 ANQGSEA.